Following are 24 T cell receptor beta chains from one sample sequenced in a study of shared clonotypes between healthy human individuals. Clones were sequenced by immunoSEQ multiplex PCR, and TCRdb holds only the in-frame ones, with some missing. This sample yields 1 million to 1.2 million clones, of which 77% are seen a single time; roughly 0.82% belongs to the top ten. Sequencing was performed on memory CD4+ T cells from PBMCs. As for subset: CD45RA-negative fraction. The receptors come from a man aged 18 to 29 in good health. Some clones in this sample may be carry-over from other donors' samples.

The V call is TRBV6-1, the J call TRBJ2-5, with a possible D match to TRBD2 (6 bases). The CDR3 sequence is 15 residues long. Germline assignment: CDR1 MNHNS and CDR2 SASEGT. V was clipped by 2 bases and J by 5 bases, with 15 bases between them. The CDR3 DNA sequence: TGTGCCAGCAGTGAAATGAGGAGGGGCTGGGAGACCCAGTACTTC. Residues: CASSEMRRGWETQYF.

This chain connects TRBV6-1 to TRBJ2-7; D might be TRBD2 (6 bases). Germline CDR1 MNHNS, CDR2 SASEGT. The CDR3 loop spans 13 amino acids. The V end lost 11 bases, the J end lost 2 bases, and 16 bases lay between the germline ends. CDR3 in DNA: TGTGCCGTATTACGGGGGATACCCTACGAGCAGTACTTC. This sequence encodes CAVLRGIPYEQYF.

This rearrangement joins TRBV28 to TRBJ2-3; D call uncertain. The CDR3 spans 12 residues. The germline V gene has CDR1 MDHEN and CDR2 SYDVKM. Trimming shortened V by 6 bases and J by 2 bases, and 6 bases separated the two germline ends. The CDR3 is CASRSVTDTQYF. In DNA, the CDR3 is TGTGCCAGCAGGTCAGTCACAGATACGCAGTATTTT.

The chain carries TRBV28 and TRBJ2-5, with 16 nucleotides matching TRBD2. The CDR3 is made up of 18 amino acids. With V trimmed by 3 bases and J by 4 bases, 8 bases remained unmatched. The germline V gene has CDR1 MDHEN and CDR2 SYDVKM. This CDR3 reads CASSFTGTSGRASETQYF. DNA for the CDR3: TGTGCCAGCAGTTTCACCGGGACTAGCGGGAGGGCCTCAGAGACCCAGTACTTC. The complete variable domain, with remaining parts taken from reference TRBV28 and TRBJ2-5, reads DVKVTQSSRYLVKRTGEKVFLECVQDMDHENMFWYRQDPGLGLRLIYFSYDVKMKEKGDIPEGYSVSREKKERFSLILESASTNQTSMYLCASSFTGTSGRASETQYFGPGTRLLVL.

The chain uses TRBV11-3 and TRBJ1-1, with D unclear. The germline V and J ends were trimmed by 1 base and 4 bases, with 7 bases remaining between them. Looked up from germline, CDR1 is SGHNT and CDR2 is YENEEA. The CDR3 length is 13 residues. DNA of the CDR3: TGTGCCAGCAGCTTAGGGGTGGGCACTGAAGCTTTCTTT. It encodes CASSLGVGTEAFF.

This sequence joins TRBV4-3 and TRBJ2-3; a possible D gene is TRBD2 (6 bases). This CDR3 is 16 amino acids long. In germline, CDR1 is LGHNA, CDR2 YSLEER. The germline V and J ends were trimmed by 2 bases and 0 bases, with 12 bases remaining between them. CDR3: CASSQSTGESTDTQYF. The CDR3 DNA sequence: TGCGCCAGCAGCCAATCGACGGGAGAGAGCACAGATACGCAGTATTTT.

The CDR3 DNA sequence: TGTGCCAGCGGCCCTTGGGGGAACGGGAACTATGGCTACACCTTC. This translates into CASGPWGNGNYGYTF. The rearrangement links TRBV28 to TRBJ1-2, with a possible D match to TRBD1 (5 bases). The germline gives CDR1 MDHEN, CDR2 SYDVKM. The CDR3 contains 15 residues. The ends were cut back, 8 bases at V and 2 bases at J, with 18 bases in the middle.

The rearrangement links TRBV28 to TRBJ2-7, with 13 bases matching TRBD2. The germline CDR1 and CDR2 sequences are MDHEN and SYDVKM. The J segment lost 7 bases and the V segment lost 6 bases, leaving 12 bases of the junction unmatched. This CDR3 spans 16 amino acids. CDR3 DNA: TGTGCCAGCAGGTCAGGGTCTTCGGGACTAGCGGGGGAGCAGTACTTC. This codes for CASRSGSSGLAGEQYF.

The rearrangement joins TRBV27 to TRBJ2-6, with D maybe TRBD1 (5 bases). Per germline, CDR1 MNHEY and CDR2 SMNVEV (reference sequence). There are 16 residues in the CDR3. Trimming took off 4 bases at V and 3 bases at J, with 13 bases between the two ends. The CDR3 reads CASSSPARGGANVLTF. The CDR3 DNA sequence: TGTGCCAGCAGTTCCCCCGCTAGGGGTGGGGCCAACGTCCTGACTTTC. Looking up the rest from reference TRBV27 and TRBJ2-6 gives the full variable domain: EAQVTQNPRYLITVTGKKLTVTCSQNMNHEYMSWYRQDPGLGLRQIYYSMNVEVTDKGDVPEGYKVSRKEKRNFPLILESPSPNQTSLYFCASSSPARGGANVLTFGAGSRLTVL.

This chain joins TRBV27 and TRBJ2-1; 8 nucleotides align to TRBD2. The CDR3 loop spans 14 amino acids. The ends lost 3 bases at V and 9 bases at J; junction bases unmatched: 7. Germline lookup yields CDR1 MNHEY and CDR2 SMNVEV (reference sequence). In DNA form, the CDR3 reads TGTGCCAGCAGTTTCGGCGGGAGGACTGTTGAGCAGTTCTTC. This sequence encodes CASSFGGRTVEQFF.

V is TRBV9 and J is TRBJ2-3, with D possibly TRBD2 on 5 matching bases. Germline V gene lookup returns CDR1 SGDLS and CDR2 YYNGEE. The V end lost 0 bases, the J end lost 2 bases, and 13 bases lay between the germline ends. The CDR3 is made up of 16 amino acids. CDR3 in DNA: TGTGCCAGCAGCGTAGAACCCAGCGGTGCCACAGATACGCAGTATTTT. Translated, it gives CASSVEPSGATDTQYF. Using reference TRBV9 and TRBJ2-3 for the parts outside the CDR3, the full variable domain is DSGVTQTPKHLITATGQRVTLRCSPRSGDLSVYWYQQSLDQGLQFLIQYYNGEERAKGNILERFSAQQFPDLHSELNLSSLELGDSALYFCASSVEPSGATDTQYFGPGTRLTVL.

The V and J genes are TRBV11-2 and TRBJ2-7, with 10 nucleotides matching TRBD2. Unmatched junction bases numbered 3, after V lost 2 bases and J lost 2 bases. Germline CDR1 and CDR2: SGHAT and FQNNGV. The CDR3 covers 15 residues. DNA of the CDR3: TGTGCCAGCAGCTTACGGCTAGCGGGAGCCTACGAGCAGTACTTC. Its translation is CASSLRLAGAYEQYF.

This chain links TRBV18 with TRBJ2-7, with 7 bases identical to TRBD2. Germline V gene lookup returns CDR1 KGHSH and CDR2 LQKENI. CDR3 length: 17 amino acids. After removal of 5 bases from V and 0 bases from J, the junction contained 13 bases not matched to a gene. CDR3 DNA: TGTGCCAGCTCATCAACTCCGTCCAGCGGGACCTCCTACGAGCAGTACTTC. Translated, it gives CASSSTPSSGTSYEQYF.

The rearrangement links TRBV29-1 to TRBJ1-2; D remains unclear. The V gene's germline CDR1 is SQVTM and CDR2 ANQGSEA. V was shortened by 4 bases and J by 6 bases, with 9 bases between the two germline ends. The CDR3 contains 11 residues. CDR3 in DNA: TGCAGCGTTGTAACTGGGAATGGCTACACCTTC. Translation gives CSVVTGNGYTF. The entire variable domain, with the rest obtained from reference TRBV29-1 and TRBJ1-2, is as follows: SAVISQKPSRDICQRGTSLTIQCQVDSQVTMMFWYRQQPGQSLTLIATANQGSEATYESGFVIDKFPISRPNLTFSTLTVSNMSPEDSSIYLCSVVTGNGYTFGSGTRLTVV.

A remark on this clone: Germline is not matched at one junction end, which may reflect a read error. This chain links TRBV5-1 with TRBJ2-5, with unresolved D. The germline CDR1 and CDR2 sequences are SGHRS and YFSETQ. This CDR3 has 12 residues. DNA for the CDR3: TGCGTCAGCAGCTTGGGACAAGAGACCCAGTACTTC. The encoded protein is CVSSLGQETQYF. The entire variable domain, with the rest obtained from reference TRBV5-1 and TRBJ2-5, is as follows: KAGVTQTPRYLIKTRGQQVTLSCSPISGHRSVSWYQQTPGQGLQFLFEYFSETQRNKGNFPGRFSGRQFSNSRSEMNVSTLELGDSALYLCVSSLGQETQYFGPGTRLLVL.

The CDR3 protein is CASSLGDSYPNHGYTF. The CDR3, as DNA: TGCGCCAGCAGCTTGGGGGACAGCTACCCAAACCATGGCTACACCTTC. The V and J genes are TRBV5-1 and TRBJ1-2; TRBD1 matches at 7 bases. Germline V gene lookup returns CDR1 SGHRS and CDR2 YFSETQ. The CDR3 is 16 residues long. The junction had 11 bases not matched to a gene; V was cut back by 0 bases and J by 6 bases.

The genes are TRBV20-1 and TRBJ1-1; D not resolved. The V end lost 0 bases, the J end lost 12 bases, and 11 bases lay between the germline ends. This CDR3 region has 11 residues. Per germline, CDR1 DFQATT and CDR2 SNEGSKA (reference sequence). CDR3 protein: CSAREGGLTFF. The CDR3 region has the DNA TGCAGTGCTAGAGAGGGCGGTCTAACTTTCTTT.

This chain joins TRBV4-2 and TRBJ2-7, with a tentative D call TRBD2 (6 bases). The CDR3 spans 16 residues. Germline CDR1 is LGHNA and CDR2 is YNFKEQ. V dropped 1 base and J dropped 2 bases, with 15 bases sitting between them. As DNA, the CDR3 is TGTGCCAGCAGCCAAGGCCCGGGACTCTGGACCTACGAGCAGTACTTC. Protein product: CASSQGPGLWTYEQYF.

The rearrangement joins TRBV7-2 to TRBJ1-6; TRBD1 might be the D (5 bases). The germline V and J ends were trimmed by 6 bases and 9 bases, with 21 bases remaining between them. Germline V gives CDR1 SGHTA, CDR2 FQGNSA. This CDR3 has 16 residues. The CDR3 reads CASSLRPQGNRSPLHF. The CDR3 DNA follows: TGTGCCAGCAGTCTTAGACCTCAGGGTAACCGTTCACCCCTCCACTTT.

CDR3 DNA sequence: TGTGCCAGCAGCTTATCACAGGGGGCCGGGGAGACCCAGTACTTC. It codes for CASSLSQGAGETQYF. The rearrangement uses TRBV7-8 and TRBJ2-5; the match to TRBD1 covers 9 bases. CDR1 SGHVS and CDR2 FQNEAQ come from the germline V gene. Trimming removed 2 bases from V and 5 bases from J; junction bases left unmatched: 6. The CDR3 totals 15 residues.

The V call is TRBV6-9, the J call TRBJ2-4, with a tentative D call TRBD1 (6 bases). This CDR3 has 14 amino acids. The ends were cut back, 7 bases at V and 5 bases at J, with 15 bases in the middle. CDR1 and CDR2 (germline): MNHGY, SVAAGI. The CDR3 here is CASNYRVDENIQYF. CDR3 DNA sequence: TGTGCCAGCAATTACAGGGTGGATGAAAACATTCAGTACTTC.

This clone was seen only once. The chain has TRBV15 and TRBJ2-3; 7 bases are shared with TRBD2. V gave up 10 bases and J gave up 5 bases; unmatched junction bases: 18. The CDR3 is 16 amino acids. Germline V lookup: CDR1 LNHNV, CDR2 YYDKDF (reference sequence). The CDR3 DNA reads as TGTGCCAGCCCCACCGGCGGGAGTGGAGTAGGAGATACGCAGTATTTT. Its translation: CASPTGGSGVGDTQYF.

This clone was seen more than once but under ten times. This rearrangement joins TRBV7-8 to TRBJ1-2; weak D call: TRBD1 (5 bases). This CDR3 comprises 13 residues. Germline CDR1 reads SGHVS; CDR2 reads FQNEAQ. Trimming removed 1 base from V and 8 bases from J, with 11 bases in between. Written as DNA, the CDR3 is TGTGCCAGCAGCTTAGATCCAGGGCGAGGCTACACCTTC. This sequence encodes CASSLDPGRGYTF. The complete variable domain, with remaining parts taken from reference TRBV7-8 and TRBJ1-2, reads GAGVSQSPRYKVAKRGQDVALRCDPISGHVSLFWYQQALGQGPEFLTYFQNEAQLDKSGLPSDRFFAERPEGSVSTLKIQRTQQEDSAVYLCASSLDPGRGYTFGSGTRLTVV.

Concerning this clone: A far larger clone is only one base removed, so a read error is likely. The chain uses TRBV4-1 and TRBJ2-5, with D uncertain. Trimming removed 1 base from V and 11 bases from J, with 14 bases in between. The V gene's germline CDR1 is MGHRA and CDR2 YSYEKL. CDR3 length equals 13 residues. The CDR3 region has the DNA TGCGCCAGCAGCCAAGTAGGTGGCTACAAGCAGTACTTC. As protein: CASSQVGGYKQYF.